This record looks at one T cell receptor beta chain sequence and its context. This CDR3 has 20 amino acids. The V gene's germline CDR1 is SGHRS and CDR2 YFSETQ. The junction had 15 bases not matched to a gene; V was cut back by 1 base and J by 2 bases. The data derive from a study of PD-L1 blockade in urothelial cancer. On the study more broadly: Most of the roughly 29 patients were men whose urothelial cancer was bladder-origin. Researchers found blood samples held a median of 141,255 T cells.

TCRdb's copy holds only in-frame clones and misses some; the assay was immunoSEQ multiplex PCR. This table holds under 30,000 clones, almost 85% found once. This sequence was found in a man aged 70-80 years with urothelial cancer. Sequenced here: PBMCs, sampled around atezolizumab (anti-PD-L1) treatment. J is TRBJ2-5 and V is TRBV5-1, with 12 bases fitting TRBD2. The CDR3 loop is CASSLTTSSGRASGQETQYF. CDR3 DNA: TGCGCCAGCAGCTTGACAACCTCTAGCGGGAGGGCCAGTGGGCAAGAGACCCAGTACTTC. Combining the CDR3 with reference TRBV5-1 and TRBJ2-5 gives the whole variable domain KAGVTQTPRYLIKTRGQQVTLSCSPISGHRSVSWYQQTPGQGLQFLFEYFSETQRNKGNFPGRFSGRQFSNSRSEMNVSTLELGDSALYLCASSLTTSSGRASGQETQYFGPGTRLLVL.